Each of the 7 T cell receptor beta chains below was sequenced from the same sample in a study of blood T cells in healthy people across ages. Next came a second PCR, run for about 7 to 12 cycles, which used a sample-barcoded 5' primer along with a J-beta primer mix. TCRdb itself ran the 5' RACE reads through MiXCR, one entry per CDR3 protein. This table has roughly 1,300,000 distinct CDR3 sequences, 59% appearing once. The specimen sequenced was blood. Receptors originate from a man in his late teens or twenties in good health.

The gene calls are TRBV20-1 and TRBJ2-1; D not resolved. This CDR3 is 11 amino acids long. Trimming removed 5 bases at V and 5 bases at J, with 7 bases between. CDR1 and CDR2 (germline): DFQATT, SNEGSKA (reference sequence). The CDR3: CSAPPNNEQFF. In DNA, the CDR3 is TGCAGTGCTCCCCCCAACAATGAGCAGTTCTTC.

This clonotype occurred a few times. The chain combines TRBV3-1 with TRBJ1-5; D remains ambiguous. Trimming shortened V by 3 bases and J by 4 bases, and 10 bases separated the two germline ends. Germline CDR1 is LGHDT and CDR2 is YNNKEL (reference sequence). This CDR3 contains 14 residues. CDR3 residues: CASSHARTNQPQHF. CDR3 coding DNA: TGTGCCAGCAGCCACGCCAGAACAAATCAGCCCCAGCATTTT.

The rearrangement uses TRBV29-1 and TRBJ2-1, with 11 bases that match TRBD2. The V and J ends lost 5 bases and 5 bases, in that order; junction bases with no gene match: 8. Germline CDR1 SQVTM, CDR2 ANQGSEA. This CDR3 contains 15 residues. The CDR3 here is CSVLPGTSGHNEQFF. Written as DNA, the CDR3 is TGCAGCGTTCTTCCCGGGACTAGCGGTCACAATGAGCAGTTCTTC.

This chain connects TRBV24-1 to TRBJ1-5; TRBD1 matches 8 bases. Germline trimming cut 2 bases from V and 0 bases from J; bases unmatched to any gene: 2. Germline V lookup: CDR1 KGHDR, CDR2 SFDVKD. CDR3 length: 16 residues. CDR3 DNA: TGTGCCACCAGTGATTCGACAGGGGTTAGCAATCAGCCCCAGCATTTT. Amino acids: CATSDSTGVSNQPQHF.

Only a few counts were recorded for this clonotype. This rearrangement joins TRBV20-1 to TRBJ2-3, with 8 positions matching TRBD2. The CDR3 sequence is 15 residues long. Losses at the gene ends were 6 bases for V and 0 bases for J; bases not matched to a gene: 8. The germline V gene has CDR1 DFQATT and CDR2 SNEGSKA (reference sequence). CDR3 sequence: CSATTWTSSTDTQYF. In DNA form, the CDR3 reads TGCAGTGCGACCACTTGGACTAGCAGCACAGATACGCAGTATTTT.

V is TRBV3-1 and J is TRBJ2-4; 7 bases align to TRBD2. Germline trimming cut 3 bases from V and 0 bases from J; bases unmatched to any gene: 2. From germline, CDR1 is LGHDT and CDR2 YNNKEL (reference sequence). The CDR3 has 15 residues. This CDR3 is CASSHSGAAKNIQYF. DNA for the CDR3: TGTGCCAGCAGCCACAGCGGGGCAGCCAAAAACATTCAGTACTTC.

The CDR3 bases are TGCGCCAGCAGAAGGGAATGGAGCAATGAGCAGTTCTTC. This translates into CASRREWSNEQFF. The chain uses TRBV4-1 and TRBJ2-1; D is unclear. The V gene lost 6 bases and the J gene lost 6 bases, with 12 bases spanning the gap. The length of the CDR3 is 13 residues. The germline CDR1 and CDR2 sequences are MGHRA and YSYEKL.